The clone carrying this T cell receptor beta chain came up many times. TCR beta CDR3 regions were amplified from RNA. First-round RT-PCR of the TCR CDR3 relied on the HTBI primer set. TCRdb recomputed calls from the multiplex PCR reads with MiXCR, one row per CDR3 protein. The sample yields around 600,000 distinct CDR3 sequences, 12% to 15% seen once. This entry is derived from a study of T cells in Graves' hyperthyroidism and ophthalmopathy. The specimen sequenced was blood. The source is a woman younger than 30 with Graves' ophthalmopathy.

DNA for the CDR3: TGTGCCAGCAGCTTTTCCCCTGCGATGGGACTAGCTGACAATGAGCAGTTCTTC. This sequence encodes CASSFSPAMGLADNEQFF. The chain is built from TRBV7-2 and TRBJ2-1, with 9 bases identical to TRBD2. Germline V gene data show CDR1 as SGHTA and CDR2 as FQGNSA. Trimming removed 3 bases from V and 5 bases from J; junction bases left unmatched: 14. This CDR3 contains 18 residues.